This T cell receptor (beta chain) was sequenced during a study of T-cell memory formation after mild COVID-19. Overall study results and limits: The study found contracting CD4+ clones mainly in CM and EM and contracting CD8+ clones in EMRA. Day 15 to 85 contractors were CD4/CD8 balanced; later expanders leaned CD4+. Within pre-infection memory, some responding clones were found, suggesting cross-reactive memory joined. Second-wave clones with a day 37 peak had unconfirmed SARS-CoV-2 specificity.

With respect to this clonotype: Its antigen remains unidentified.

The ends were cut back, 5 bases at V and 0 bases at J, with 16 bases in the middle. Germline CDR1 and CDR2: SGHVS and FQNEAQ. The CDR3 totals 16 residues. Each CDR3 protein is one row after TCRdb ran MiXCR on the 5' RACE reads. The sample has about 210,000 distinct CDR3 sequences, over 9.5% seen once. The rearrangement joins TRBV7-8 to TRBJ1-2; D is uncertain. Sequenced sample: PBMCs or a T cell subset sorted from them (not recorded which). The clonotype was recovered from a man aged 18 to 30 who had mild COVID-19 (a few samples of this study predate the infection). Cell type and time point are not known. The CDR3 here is CASSLRGYSTNYGYTF. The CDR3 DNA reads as TGTGCCAGCAGCCTGAGAGGTTATTCTACTAACTATGGCTACACCTTC.